This entry concerns a single T cell receptor beta chain. The target of this receptor is not known. The input lacks base qualities; no much larger clone sits a single base away. The method behind the library was the immunoSEQ multiplex PCR assay. For most patients, genomic DNA was isolated with the Qiagen DNeasy Blood and Tissue Kit and sent frozen to Adaptive Biotechnologies for TCR sequencing. For most patients, genomic DNA was subjected to high-throughput TCR-beta CDR3 sequencing by Adaptive Biotechnologies. The paper's processing steps were these. TCR sequencing data for roughly 17 patients were retrieved from Adaptive's ImmunoSEQ software; three other patients were processed with MiXCR and VDJtools. CD4 versus CD8 sorting errors were corrected by removing sequences found in both subsets at a frequency ratio below 5:1. CDR3 nucleotide sequences shared between donor and recipient were removed because the origin of such sequences could not be assigned. To be classed as alloreactive, a clone needed at least 2-fold expansion over unstimulated cells and a minimum CFSE-low frequency of 0.002% (template counts) or 0.001% (read counts). Mappable clones were those detected in sequenced pre-transplant spleen, lymph node, or MLR CFSE-low populations of the donor or recipient. The cumulative frequency of alloreactive clones was calculated as a percentage of all sequences, weighted by copy number. TCRdb mirrors the immuneACCESS table, restricted to in-frame sequences. Some clones are absent from its copies; in checked studies, under half trace to an unresolved V gene, and the reason for the others is unknown. The V and J calls and clone size were taken over from that table, and D and trimming were inferred from the DNA. This sample gives about 88,000 clones in total; approximately 94% of them show up just once. The ten biggest clones cover approximately 0.2% of the sample.

Including cysteine and phenylalanine, the CDR3 has 13 amino acids. The kept DNA is CDR3 alone, 39 bases in frame from the first base. CDR1 and CDR2 were assigned from the germline V gene (reference sequence) as WNHNN and SYGVQD. The germline V and J ends show losses of 6 bases and 8 bases respectively, and no gene match explains 7 bases of the junction. The meaning of the sample's time point label: cells obtained before transplantation from donor or recipient. CD3+CD4+ and CD3+CD8+ populations were FACS-sorted from unstimulated pre-transplant donor and recipient cells taken from spleen or lymph nodes. This record comes from a study of graft-versus-host responses after intestinal transplantation (dated by TCRdb to the early 2020s). Broadly, across the study: Recipients received multivisceral, liver-intestinal, or isolated intestinal transplants. Rather than going through the commercial service, samples from three later patients were sequenced in-house on an Illumina MiSeq and processed with MiXCR. Graft-versus-host and host-versus-graft alloreactive T cell clones were tracked in the graft, circulation and bone marrow after intestinal transplantation using bulk TCR-beta CDR3 sequencing. To identify alloreactive clones, pre-transplant mixed lymphocyte reaction products were sequenced and then compared with unstimulated pre-transplant donor and recipient T cells. Of the approximately 24 intestinal transplant recipients enrolled in the cohort, one of whom was a retransplant, 3 patients without pretransplant specimens were excluded. Every recipient was given anti-thymocyte globulin induction, followed by around three years of maintenance tacrolimus and steroids. Donor T cell macrochimerism was defined as a peak of at least 4% donor T cells among recipient peripheral blood mononuclear cells.

Beyond this particular receptor, the publication reports: GvH clones were detected in recipient bone marrow, and some of these GvH clones were observed earlier in ileal mucosa or blood, consistent with an intestinal mucosal origin. Early after transplant, declines in HvG clones were associated with peak levels of circulating GvH clones. The relatively low number and heterogeneity of intestinal transplant patients limited the conclusions. In the allografts of patients with donor T cell macrochimerism, GvH to HvG T cell clonal ratios were high.

The TCR comes from a human donor who was the organ donor for an intestinal transplant. The chain is encoded by TRBV10-1 joined to TRBJ2-4, and TRBD1 matches 7 of the central bases. Material: unstimulated CD4+ T cells sorted from spleen or lymph node cells, obtained before transplant. The sequence in DNA is TGCGCCAGCAGACAGGGGAGTCGGTACATTCAGTACTTC. Translated, it gives CASRQGSRYIQYF.